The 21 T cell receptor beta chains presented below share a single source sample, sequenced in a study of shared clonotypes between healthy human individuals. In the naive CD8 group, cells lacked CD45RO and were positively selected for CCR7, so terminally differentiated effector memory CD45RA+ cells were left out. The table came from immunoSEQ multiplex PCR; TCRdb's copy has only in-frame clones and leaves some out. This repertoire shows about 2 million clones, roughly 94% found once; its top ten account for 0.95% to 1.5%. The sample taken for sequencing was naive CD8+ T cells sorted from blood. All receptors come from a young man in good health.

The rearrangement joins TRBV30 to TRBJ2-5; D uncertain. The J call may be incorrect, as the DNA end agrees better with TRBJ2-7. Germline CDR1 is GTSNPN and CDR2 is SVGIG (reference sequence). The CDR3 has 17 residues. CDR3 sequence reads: CAWTPPAALLHPLEQYF. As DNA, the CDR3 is TGTGCCTGGACTCCCCCCGCTGCCCTCCTACATCCGCTCGAGCAGTACTTC.

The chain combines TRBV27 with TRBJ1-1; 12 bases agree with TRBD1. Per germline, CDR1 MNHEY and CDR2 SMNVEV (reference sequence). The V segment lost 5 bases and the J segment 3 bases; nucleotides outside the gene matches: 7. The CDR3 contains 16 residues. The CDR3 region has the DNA TGTGCCAGCAGTCCGGGACAGGGGGCGTTAGACACTGAAGCTTTCTTT. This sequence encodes CASSPGQGALDTEAFF.

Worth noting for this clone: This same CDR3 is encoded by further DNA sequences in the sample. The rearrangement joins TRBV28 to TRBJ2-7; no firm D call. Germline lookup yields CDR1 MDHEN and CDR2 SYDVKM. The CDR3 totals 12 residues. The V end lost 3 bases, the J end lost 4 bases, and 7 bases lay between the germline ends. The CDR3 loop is CASSFRPYEQYF. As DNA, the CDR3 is TGTGCCAGCAGTTTCCGTCCGTACGAGCAGTACTTC.

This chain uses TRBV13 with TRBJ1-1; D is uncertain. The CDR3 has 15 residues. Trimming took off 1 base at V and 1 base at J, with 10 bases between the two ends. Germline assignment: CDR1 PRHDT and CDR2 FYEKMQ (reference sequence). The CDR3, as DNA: TGTGCCAGCAGCTTAGATGTCAGACCGAACACTGAAGCTTTCTTT. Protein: CASSLDVRPNTEAFF.

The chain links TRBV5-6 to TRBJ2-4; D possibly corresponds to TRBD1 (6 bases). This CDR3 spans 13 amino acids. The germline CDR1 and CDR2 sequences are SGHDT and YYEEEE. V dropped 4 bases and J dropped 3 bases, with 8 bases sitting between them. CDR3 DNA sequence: TGTGCCAGCAGCCGGACAGACAAAAACATTCAGTACTTC. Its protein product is CASSRTDKNIQYF. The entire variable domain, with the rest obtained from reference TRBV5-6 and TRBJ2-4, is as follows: DAGVTQSPTHLIKTRGQQVTLRCSPKSGHDTVSWYQQALGQGPQFIFQYYEEEERQRGNFPDRFSGHQFPNYSSELNVNALLLGDSALYLCASSRTDKNIQYFGAGTRLSVL.

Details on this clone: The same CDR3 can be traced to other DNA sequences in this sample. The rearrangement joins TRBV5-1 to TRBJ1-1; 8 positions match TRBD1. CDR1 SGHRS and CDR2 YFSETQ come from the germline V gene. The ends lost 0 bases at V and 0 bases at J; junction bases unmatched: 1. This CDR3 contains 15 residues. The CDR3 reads CASSLEQGVNTEAFF. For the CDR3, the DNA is TGCGCCAGCAGCTTGGAACAGGGGGTGAACACTGAAGCTTTCTTT.

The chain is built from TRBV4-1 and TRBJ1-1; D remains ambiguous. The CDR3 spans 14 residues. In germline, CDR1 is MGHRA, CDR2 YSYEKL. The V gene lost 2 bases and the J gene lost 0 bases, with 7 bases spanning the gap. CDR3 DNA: TGCGCCAGCAGCCAAAATGAAATGAACACTGAAGCTTTCTTT. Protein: CASSQNEMNTEAFF.

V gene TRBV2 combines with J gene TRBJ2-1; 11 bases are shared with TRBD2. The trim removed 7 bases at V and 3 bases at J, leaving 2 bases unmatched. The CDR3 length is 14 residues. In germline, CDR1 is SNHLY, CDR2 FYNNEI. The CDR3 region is CASTGLAVYNEQFF. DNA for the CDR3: TGTGCCAGCACGGGACTAGCGGTCTACAATGAGCAGTTCTTC.

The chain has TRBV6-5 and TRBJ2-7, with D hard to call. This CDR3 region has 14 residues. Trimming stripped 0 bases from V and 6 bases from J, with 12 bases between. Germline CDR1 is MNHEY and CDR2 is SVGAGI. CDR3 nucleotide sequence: TGTGCCAGCAGTTACTCGGTGTCCTCCCGCGAGCAGTACTTC. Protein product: CASSYSVSSREQYF.

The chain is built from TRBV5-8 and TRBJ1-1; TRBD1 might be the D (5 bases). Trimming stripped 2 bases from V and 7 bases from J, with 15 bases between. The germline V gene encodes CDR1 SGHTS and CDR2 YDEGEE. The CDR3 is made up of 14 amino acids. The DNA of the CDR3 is TGTGCCAGCAGCTTTGGATGGGGGGAGGGTGAAGCTTTCTTT. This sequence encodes CASSFGWGEGEAFF.

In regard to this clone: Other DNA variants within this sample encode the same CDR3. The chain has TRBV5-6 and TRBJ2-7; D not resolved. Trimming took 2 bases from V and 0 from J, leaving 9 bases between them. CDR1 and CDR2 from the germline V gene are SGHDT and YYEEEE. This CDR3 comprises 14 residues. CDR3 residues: CASSLSGRSYEQYF. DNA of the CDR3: TGTGCCAGCAGCTTATCAGGTCGCTCCTACGAGCAGTACTTC.

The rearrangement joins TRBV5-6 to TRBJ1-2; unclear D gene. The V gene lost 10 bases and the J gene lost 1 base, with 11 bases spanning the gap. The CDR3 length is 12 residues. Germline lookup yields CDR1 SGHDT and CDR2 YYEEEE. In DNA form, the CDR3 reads TGTGCCTCGACGCAGGTTAACTATGGCTACACCTTC. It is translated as CASTQVNYGYTF.

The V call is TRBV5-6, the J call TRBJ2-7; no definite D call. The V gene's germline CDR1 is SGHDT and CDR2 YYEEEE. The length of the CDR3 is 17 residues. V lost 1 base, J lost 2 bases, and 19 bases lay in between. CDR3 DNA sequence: TGTGCCAGCAGCTTGAGTTGGAATTGGGGTGAAACCTACGAGCAGTACTTC. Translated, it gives CASSLSWNWGETYEQYF.

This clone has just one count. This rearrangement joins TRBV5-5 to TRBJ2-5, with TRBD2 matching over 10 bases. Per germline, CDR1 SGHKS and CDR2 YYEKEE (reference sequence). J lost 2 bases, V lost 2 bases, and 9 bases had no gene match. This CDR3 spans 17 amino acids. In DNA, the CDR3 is TGTGCCAGCAGCTTTGAGACTGGGACTAGCGAGCAAGAGACCCAGTACTTC. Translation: CASSFETGTSEQETQYF.

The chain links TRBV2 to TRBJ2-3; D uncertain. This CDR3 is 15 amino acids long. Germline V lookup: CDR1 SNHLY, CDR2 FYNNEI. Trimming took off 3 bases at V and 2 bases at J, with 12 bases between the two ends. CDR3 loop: CASSDGRDYTDTQYF. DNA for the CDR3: TGTGCCAGCAGTGACGGCCGAGATTACACAGATACGCAGTATTTT.

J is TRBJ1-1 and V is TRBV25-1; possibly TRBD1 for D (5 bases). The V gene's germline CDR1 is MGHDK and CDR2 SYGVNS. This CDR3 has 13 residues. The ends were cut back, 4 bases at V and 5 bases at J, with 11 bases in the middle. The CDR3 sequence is CASSGQGGTEAFF. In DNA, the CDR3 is TGTGCCAGCAGTGGTCAGGGTGGAACTGAAGCTTTCTTT. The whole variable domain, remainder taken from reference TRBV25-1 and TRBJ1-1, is EADIYQTPRYLVIGTGKKITLECSQTMGHDKMYWYQQDPGMELHLIHYSYGVNSTEKGDLSSESTVSRIRTEHFPLTLESARPSHTSQYLCASSGQGGTEAFFGQGTRLTVV.

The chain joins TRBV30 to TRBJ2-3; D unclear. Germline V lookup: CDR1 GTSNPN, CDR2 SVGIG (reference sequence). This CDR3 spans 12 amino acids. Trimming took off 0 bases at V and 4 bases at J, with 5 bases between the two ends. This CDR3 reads CAWSVTADTQYF. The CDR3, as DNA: TGTGCCTGGAGTGTAACGGCAGATACGCAGTATTTT.

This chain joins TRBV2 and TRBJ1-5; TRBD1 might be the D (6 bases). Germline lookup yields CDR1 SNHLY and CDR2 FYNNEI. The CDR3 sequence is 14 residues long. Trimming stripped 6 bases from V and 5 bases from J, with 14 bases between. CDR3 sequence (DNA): TGTGCCAGCAGAGCAGCGGGGGGGCATCAGCCCCAGCATTTT. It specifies CASRAAGGHQPQHF. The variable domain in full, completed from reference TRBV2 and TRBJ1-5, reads EPEVTQTPSHQVTQMGQEVILRCVPISNHLYFYWYRQILGQKVEFLVSFYNNEISEKSEIFDDQFSVERPDGSNFTLKIRSTKLEDSAMYFCASRAAGGHQPQHFGDGTRLSIL.

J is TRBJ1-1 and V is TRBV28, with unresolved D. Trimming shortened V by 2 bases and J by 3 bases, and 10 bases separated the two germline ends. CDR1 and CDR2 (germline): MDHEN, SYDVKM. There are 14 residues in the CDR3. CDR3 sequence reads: CASSLGGFYTEAFF. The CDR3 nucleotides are TGTGCCAGCAGTTTAGGAGGGTTTTACACTGAAGCTTTCTTT. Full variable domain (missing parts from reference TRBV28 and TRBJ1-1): DVKVTQSSRYLVKRTGEKVFLECVQDMDHENMFWYRQDPGLGLRLIYFSYDVKMKEKGDIPEGYSVSREKKERFSLILESASTNQTSMYLCASSLGGFYTEAFFGQGTRLTVV.

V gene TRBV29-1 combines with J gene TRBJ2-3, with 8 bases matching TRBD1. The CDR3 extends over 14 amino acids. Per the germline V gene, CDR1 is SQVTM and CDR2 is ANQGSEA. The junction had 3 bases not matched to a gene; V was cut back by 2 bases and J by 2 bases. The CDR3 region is CSVESTGVTDTQYF. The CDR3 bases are TGCAGCGTTGAATCGACAGGGGTCACAGATACGCAGTATTTT.

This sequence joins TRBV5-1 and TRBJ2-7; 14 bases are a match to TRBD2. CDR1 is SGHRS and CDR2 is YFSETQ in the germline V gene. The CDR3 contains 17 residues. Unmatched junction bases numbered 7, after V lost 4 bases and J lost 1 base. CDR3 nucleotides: TGCGCCAGCAGCCCCCGGACTAGCGGGGGGCCTTCCTACGAGCAGTACTTC. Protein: CASSPRTSGGPSYEQYF.